Presented here are 31 T cell receptor beta chains from one specimen sequenced in a study of shared clonotypes between healthy human individuals (dated by TCRdb to 2020 to 2021). Receptor amplification or capture employed the immunoSEQ multiplex PCR assay. As stored in TCRdb, this immuneACCESS dataset retains in-frame rearrangements with V and J assigned. A fraction of the clones does not appear; measured against another copy, unresolved V genes explain less than half of the discrepancy, and the remainder lacks a known reason. This sample comprises a few million clones, around nine tenths of them detected only once. In total, the top ten clones hold 0.11% to 0.15% of the sample. The sample consisted of naive CD4+ T cells sorted from blood. Sample cell subset or site, as interpreted from the label and publication: CD45RA+ positively selected. These receptors all come from a man in his late teens or twenties in good health.

The J gene is TRBJ2-1, the V gene TRBV18, with 9 bases aligning to TRBD2. This CDR3 is built from 15 residues. Trimming cost V 6 bases and J 7 bases; bases outside gene matches: 10. Germline lookup yields CDR1 KGHSH and CDR2 LQKENI. The CDR3 DNA reads as TGTGCCAGCTCCCCTCGGTTAGCGGGAGAAAATGAGCAGTTCTTC. Its translation: CASSPRLAGENEQFF. Drawing the rest from reference TRBV18 and TRBJ2-1, the complete variable domain is NAGVMQNPRHLVRRRGQEARLRCSPMKGHSHVYWYRQLPEEGLKFMVYLQKENIIDESGMPKERFSAEFPKEGPSILRIQQVVRGDSAAYFCASSPRLAGENEQFFGPGTRLTVL.

The chain links TRBV5-1 to TRBJ2-7; a weak D match, TRBD1 (6 bases). Germline CDR1 SGHRS, CDR2 YFSETQ. The CDR3 length is 13 residues. The V and J ends lost 1 base and 5 bases respectively, with 10 bases between them. CDR3 sequence (DNA): TGCGCCAGCAGCTTGACAGGGTTCGACGAGCAGTACTTC. It is translated as CASSLTGFDEQYF.

The chain combines TRBV7-2 with TRBJ2-1; 13 bases align to TRBD2. The V and J ends lost 5 bases and 10 bases, in that order; junction bases with no gene match: 11. This CDR3 contains 16 residues. Germline lookup yields CDR1 SGHTA and CDR2 FQGNSA. CDR3 sequence: CASSLGLAGVSWEQFF. The CDR3 bases are TGTGCCAGCAGCCTTGGACTAGCGGGAGTAAGCTGGGAGCAGTTCTTC.

This chain joins TRBV15 and TRBJ2-1; 9 positions agree with TRBD2. Germline values: CDR1 LNHNV, CDR2 YYDKDF (reference sequence). V gave up 4 bases and J gave up 4 bases; unmatched junction bases: 8. The CDR3 consists of 16 residues. CDR3 region: CATSTGGLAYYNEQFF. The CDR3 nucleotides are TGTGCCACCAGCACGGGAGGACTAGCGTATTACAATGAGCAGTTCTTC.

The chain links TRBV11-3 to TRBJ1-6; a weak D match, TRBD1 (5 bases). Germline assignment: CDR1 SGHNT and CDR2 YENEEA. The length of the CDR3 is 20 residues. V dropped 4 bases and J dropped 14 bases, with 36 bases sitting between them. DNA of the CDR3: TGTGCCAGCAGCTCGAAGCCCTGTGGATTGAGGGGACCCTTTAATTCGGCCCTCCACTTT. This sequence encodes CASSSKPCGLRGPFNSALHF.

The chain employs TRBV10-3 and TRBJ2-7; D possibly corresponds to TRBD1 (5 bases). V was pared by 2 bases and J by 2 bases, with 10 bases between. CDR3 length: 14 amino acids. Germline V lookup: CDR1 ENHRY, CDR2 SYGVKD. In DNA form, the CDR3 reads TGTGCCATCAGTGAGGGGGCGCGGACCTACGAGCAGTACTTC. This sequence encodes CAISEGARTYEQYF.

The chain carries TRBV9 and TRBJ2-7; D gene ambiguous. The germline V gene has CDR1 SGDLS and CDR2 YYNGEE. V lost 0 bases to trimming and J lost 0 bases, with 7 bases between them. The CDR3 extends over 14 amino acids. The CDR3 coding sequence is TGTGCCAGCAGCGTAGCAGTGGGCTCCTACGAGCAGTACTTC. Amino acids: CASSVAVGSYEQYF.

To note about this clone: The sample has other DNA sequences that encode this CDR3 too. The chain couples TRBV4-1 to TRBJ1-4; 7 bases map to TRBD1. CDR1 is MGHRA and CDR2 is YSYEKL in the germline V gene. The ends lost 1 base at V and 0 bases at J; junction bases unmatched: 2. This CDR3 is built from 16 residues. The CDR3 coding sequence is TGCGCCAGCAGCCAAGGACAGGGTGCAACTAATGAAAAACTGTTTTTT. This encodes CASSQGQGATNEKLFF.

The J gene is TRBJ2-1, the V gene TRBV7-2; no firm D call. The V gene's germline CDR1 is SGHTA and CDR2 FQGNSA. V lost 5 bases and J 5 bases, leaving 10 bases between the germline ends. The CDR3 runs to 13 residues. DNA of the CDR3: TGTGCCAGCAGCGACCCTAGGGACAATGAGCAGTTCTTC. Protein: CASSDPRDNEQFF. Filled out from reference TRBV7-2 and TRBJ2-1, the complete variable domain reads GAGVSQSPSNKVTEKGKDVELRCDPISGHTALYWYRQSLGQGLEFLIYFQGNSAPDKSGLPSDRFSAERTGGSVSTLTIQRTQQEDSAVYLCASSDPRDNEQFFGPGTRLTVL.

The V and J genes are TRBV4-1 and TRBJ2-2; D is possibly TRBD1 (6 bases). The CDR3 contains 14 residues. V shed 1 base and J shed 6 bases, with 9 bases lying between them. Germline CDR1 and CDR2: MGHRA and YSYEKL. CDR3 sequence: CASSQAGVSGELFF. The DNA of the CDR3 is TGCGCCAGCAGCCAAGCAGGGGTGTCCGGGGAGCTGTTTTTT.

The chain uses TRBV18 and TRBJ2-5, with D possibly TRBD1 on 6 matching bases. Trimming shortened V by 3 bases and J by 2 bases, and 13 bases separated the two germline ends. The CDR3 runs to 15 residues. CDR1 and CDR2 from the germline V gene are KGHSH and LQKENI. The CDR3 sequence is CASSPQGTLQETQYF. DNA of the CDR3: TGTGCCAGCTCACCTCAGGGGACCTTACAAGAGACCCAGTACTTC.

This chain joins TRBV5-5 and TRBJ2-5, with no clear D. The length of the CDR3 is 13 residues. V lost 4 bases and J 2 bases, leaving 9 bases between the germline ends. CDR1 and CDR2 from the germline V gene are SGHKS and YYEKEE (reference sequence). The CDR3 DNA reads as TGTGCCAGCAGCCGCCGGGCTCAAGAGACCCAGTACTTC. It yields the protein CASSRRAQETQYF.

This rearrangement joins TRBV4-1 to TRBJ1-2; D uncertain. Germline loops: CDR1 MGHRA, CDR2 YSYEKL. Trimming took off 3 bases at V and 8 bases at J, with 19 bases between the two ends. The CDR3 length is 15 residues. The CDR3 DNA is TGCGCCAGCAGCCAGGCCTCGCAGGCCGGCAGCGGCTACACCTTC. This gives the protein CASSQASQAGSGYTF.

CDR3 sequence: CASSGTGKGIGQYF. The CDR3, as DNA: TGTGCCAGCAGCGGGACAGGGAAAGGTATCGGGCAGTACTTC. The V gene is TRBV28, the J gene TRBJ2-7, with 9 bases aligning to TRBD1. Germline V gene data show CDR1 as MDHEN and CDR2 as SYDVKM. V lost 6 bases to trimming and J lost 9 bases; unmatched junction nucleotides: 12. The CDR3 spans 14 residues. Full variable domain (outside the CDR3, taken from reference TRBV28 and TRBJ2-7): DVKVTQSSRYLVKRTGEKVFLECVQDMDHENMFWYRQDPGLGLRLIYFSYDVKMKEKGDIPEGYSVSREKKERFSLILESASTNQTSMYLCASSGTGKGIGQYFGPGTRLTVT.

This chain links TRBV5-8 with TRBJ2-5, with 9 bases identical to TRBD1. After removal of 4 bases from V and 1 base from J, the junction contained 2 bases not matched to a gene. The CDR3 is 14 residues long. Germline V gene data show CDR1 as SGHTS and CDR2 as YDEGEE. The CDR3 nucleotides read TGTGCCAGCAGCCGGACAGGGGTCCAAGAGACCCAGTACTTC. This gives the protein CASSRTGVQETQYF.

The chain has TRBV28 and TRBJ1-3; maybe TRBD1 (5 bases). This CDR3 spans 13 amino acids. Trimming removed 2 bases from V and 7 bases from J, with 9 bases in between. CDR1 MDHEN and CDR2 SYDVKM come from the germline V gene. The CDR3 DNA reads TGTGCCAGCAGTTTAAGGCAGGGTAACACCATATATTTT. This sequence encodes CASSLRQGNTIYF.

The chain couples TRBV19 to TRBJ1-6, with 10 bases that match TRBD1. V gave up 5 bases and J gave up 9 bases; unmatched junction bases: 4. Germline loops: CDR1 LNHDA, CDR2 SQIVND (reference sequence). The CDR3 is 14 amino acids. CDR3 DNA: TGTGCCAGTAGTCCCGACAGGGGGCTTTCACCCCTCCACTTT. Protein product: CASSPDRGLSPLHF.

The chain carries TRBV5-4 and TRBJ1-6; tentatively, D is TRBD1 (5 bases). V was cut by 3 bases and J by 5 bases, with 12 bases left in between. This CDR3 region has 15 residues. Germline values: CDR1 SGHNT, CDR2 YYREEE (reference sequence). The CDR3 nucleotides read TGTGCCAGCAGCTCGCCAGGGAACAATAATTCACCCCTCCACTTT. Protein sequence: CASSSPGNNNSPLHF.

V and J are TRBV6-1 and TRBJ1-5; perhaps TRBD1 as D (5 bases). The germline V gene has CDR1 MNHNS and CDR2 SASEGT. The germline V and J ends were trimmed by 6 bases and 6 bases, with 9 bases remaining between them. There are 12 residues in the CDR3. The CDR3 loop is CASSPGSQPQHF. CDR3 coding DNA: TGTGCCAGCAGCCCAGGGTCTCAGCCCCAGCATTTT.

V gene TRBV7-2 combines with J gene TRBJ1-5; D is uncertain. CDR1 and CDR2 from the germline V gene are SGHTA and FQGNSA. The CDR3 runs to 14 residues. The V and J ends lost 2 bases and 7 bases respectively, with 12 bases between them. The CDR3 DNA reads as TGTGCCAGCAGCTTAATGGCAAGCCGGCAGCCCCAGCATTTT. It is translated as CASSLMASRQPQHF.

The gene calls are TRBV5-4 and TRBJ2-7; no clear D. The CDR3 sequence is 13 residues long. Per germline, CDR1 SGHNT and CDR2 YYREEE (reference sequence). V was cut by 5 bases and J by 7 bases, with 16 bases left in between. The CDR3: CASRIDRNAEQYF. CDR3 bases: TGTGCCAGCAGGATAGACCGAAACGCGGAGCAGTACTTC.

The chain links TRBV5-1 to TRBJ2-3; D not certain. The V end lost 0 bases, the J end lost 2 bases, and 7 bases lay between the germline ends. The germline CDR1 and CDR2 sequences are SGHRS and YFSETQ. The CDR3 covers 14 residues. CDR3 coding DNA: TGCGCCAGCAGCTTGGAACTTAACACAGATACGCAGTATTTT. Its translation is CASSLELNTDTQYF.

The chain links TRBV5-6 to TRBJ1-6; no clear D gene. The CDR3 is 16 residues long. From germline, CDR1 is SGHDT and CDR2 YYEEEE. V was shortened by 0 bases and J by 2 bases, with 9 bases between the two germline ends. The CDR3 protein is CASSLAPGTYNSPLHF. The CDR3, as DNA: TGTGCCAGCAGCTTGGCTCCCGGAACCTATAATTCACCCCTCCACTTT.

The chain employs TRBV7-8 and TRBJ1-1, with D tentatively TRBD1 (5 bases). The CDR3 contains 16 residues. The germline gives CDR1 SGHVS, CDR2 FQNEAQ. V lost 5 bases, J lost 3 bases, and 19 bases lay in between. This chain's CDR3 is CASSDDRIWRYTEAFF. Written as DNA, the CDR3 is TGTGCCAGCAGCGACGACAGAATATGGCGATACACTGAAGCTTTCTTT. The entire variable domain, with the rest obtained from reference TRBV7-8 and TRBJ1-1, is as follows: GAGVSQSPRYKVAKRGQDVALRCDPISGHVSLFWYQQALGQGPEFLTYFQNEAQLDKSGLPSDRFFAERPEGSVSTLKIQRTQQEDSAVYLCASSDDRIWRYTEAFFGQGTRLTVV.

The V gene is TRBV25-1, the J gene TRBJ1-2; perhaps TRBD1 as D (6 bases). The V end lost 1 base, the J end lost 5 bases, and 17 bases lay between the germline ends. Per the germline V gene, CDR1 is MGHDK and CDR2 is SYGVNS. CDR3 length: 16 residues. CDR3 residues: CASSELGGTVLYGYTF. In nucleotides, the CDR3 is TGTGCCAGCAGTGAATTAGGGGGGACGGTACTGTATGGCTACACCTTC.

The genes are TRBV4-1 and TRBJ1-2; D not certain. Germline V gene sequence: CDR1 MGHRA, CDR2 YSYEKL. Trimming removed 4 bases from V and 0 bases from J, with 18 bases in between. The CDR3 runs 17 residues. As DNA, the CDR3 is TGCGCCAGCAGCCCTTTCCCGGGCCCGTCAACTAACTATGGCTACACCTTC. Its protein product is CASSPFPGPSTNYGYTF.

V usage is TRBV6-5 and J usage is TRBJ2-1; 12 nucleotides align to TRBD2. The J segment lost 6 bases and the V segment lost 5 bases, leaving 5 bases of the junction unmatched. The germline V gene has CDR1 MNHEY and CDR2 SVGAGI. The CDR3 loop spans 15 amino acids. CDR3 protein: CASSRLAGVSNEQFF. In DNA, the CDR3 is TGTGCCAGCAGTCGACTAGCGGGAGTCTCCAATGAGCAGTTCTTC.

This chain connects TRBV5-6 to TRBJ2-7; possible D gene TRBD1, 6 bases. There are 15 residues in the CDR3. Trimming stripped 4 bases from V and 4 bases from J, with 18 bases between. Germline V lookup: CDR1 SGHDT, CDR2 YYEEEE. CDR3 in DNA: TGTGCCAGCAGCAAGAAGCCGGGACACGGATACGAGCAGTACTTC. Protein sequence: CASSKKPGHGYEQYF.

V and J are TRBV4-1 and TRBJ2-3, with D perhaps TRBD1 or TRBD2 (5 bases each). The CDR3 runs to 20 residues. Germline V gene data show CDR1 as MGHRA and CDR2 as YSYEKL. Trimming pared 3 bases from V and 2 bases from J, leaving 27 bases between. This CDR3 reads CASSHREGFWGRGNTDTQYF. CDR3 coding DNA: TGCGCCAGCAGCCACCGCGAGGGGTTTTGGGGCCGAGGGAACACAGATACGCAGTATTTT.

As regards this clone: Other DNA sequences in the sample encode the same CDR3. The chain employs TRBV5-1 and TRBJ2-1; no firm D call. The CDR3 runs 13 residues. CDR1 and CDR2 from the germline V gene are SGHRS and YFSETQ. The V and J ends lost 1 base and 1 base respectively, with 3 bases between them. The DNA for the CDR3 is TGCGCCAGCAGCTTGCCTTCCTACAATGAGCAGTTCTTC. It translates to CASSLPSYNEQFF.

The rearrangement links TRBV7-2 to TRBJ1-4; 9 positions match TRBD1. Germline CDR1 SGHTA, CDR2 FQGNSA. After removal of 4 bases from V and 12 bases from J, the junction contained 3 bases not matched to a gene. CDR3 size: 12 residues. The CDR3 here is CASSSRQGELFF. CDR3 DNA: TGTGCCAGCAGCTCCAGACAGGGGGAACTGTTTTTT.